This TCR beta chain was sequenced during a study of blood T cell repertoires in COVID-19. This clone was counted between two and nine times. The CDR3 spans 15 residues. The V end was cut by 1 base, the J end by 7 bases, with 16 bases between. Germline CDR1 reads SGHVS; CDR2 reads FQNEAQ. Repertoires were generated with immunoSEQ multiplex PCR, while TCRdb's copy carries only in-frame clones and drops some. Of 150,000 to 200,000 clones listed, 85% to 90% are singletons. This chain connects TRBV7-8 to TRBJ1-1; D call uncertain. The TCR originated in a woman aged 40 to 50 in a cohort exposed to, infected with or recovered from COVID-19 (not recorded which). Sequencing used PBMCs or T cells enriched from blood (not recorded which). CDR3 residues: CASSLGAPFRGEAFF. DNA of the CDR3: TGTGCCAGCAGCTTAGGGGCCCCCTTCCGGGGTGAAGCTTTCTTT.